A single sample is the source of the 16 T cell receptor beta chains below, sequenced in a study of T cell responses to AZD1222 COVID-19 vaccine. Data came from immunoSEQ multiplex PCR; TCRdb stores just in-frame clones and leaves some out. In the table there are some 150,000 clones, just over 90% of which are singletons. The material was peripheral blood, obtained on day 0 of AZD1222 vaccination. The receptors were sampled from an adult in good health.

This clone was detected once. V and J are TRBV4-2 and TRBJ2-2; the match to TRBD2 covers 12 bases. The CDR3 has 15 amino acids. V was pared by 7 bases and J by 7 bases, with 7 bases of the junction left unmatched. The germline gives CDR1 LGHNA, CDR2 YNFKEQ. The CDR3 here is CASTGLAGPGGELFF. CDR3 sequence (DNA): TGTGCCAGCACCGGACTAGCGGGACCGGGCGGGGAGCTGTTTTTT.

The chain is built from TRBV6-2 or TRBV6-3 and TRBJ1-5; a possible D gene is TRBD1 (5 bases). This CDR3 is 15 amino acids long. Germline V gene data show CDR1 as MNHEY and CDR2 as SVGEGT. V lost 2 bases and J lost 7, with 15 bases in between. CDR3 DNA: TGTGCCAGCAGTTACCGGCAGGGCGTTGGGCAGCCCCAGCATTTT. Amino acids: CASSYRQGVGQPQHF.

A single count supports this clone. V usage is TRBV4-1 and J usage is TRBJ2-1; possible D gene TRBD2, 5 bases. The V end was cut by 2 bases, the J end by 4 bases, with 18 bases between. The CDR3 totals 17 residues. The germline gives CDR1 MGHRA, CDR2 YSYEKL. The CDR3 DNA reads TGCGCCAGCAGCCAAATCGGCGACGGGAAAGAGTACAATGAGCAGTTCTTC. Protein sequence: CASSQIGDGKEYNEQFF.

V is TRBV28 and J is TRBJ2-7, with TRBD2 as a possible D gene (6 bases). The CDR3 is 16 amino acids. Between the trimmed V and J ends, which lost 4 bases and 2 bases, there was a span of 18 bases. Germline V gene sequence: CDR1 MDHEN, CDR2 SYDVKM. CDR3 loop: CASSSAGPLRPYEQYF. DNA for the CDR3: TGTGCCAGCAGTTCCGCGGGGCCGCTAAGACCCTACGAGCAGTACTTC. The full variable domain, its missing parts supplied by reference TRBV28 and TRBJ2-7, is DVKVTQSSRYLVKRTGEKVFLECVQDMDHENMFWYRQDPGLGLRLIYFSYDVKMKEKGDIPEGYSVSREKKERFSLILESASTNQTSMYLCASSSAGPLRPYEQYFGPGTRLTVT.

V usage is TRBV19 and J usage is TRBJ2-5, with D unclear. V shed 4 bases and J shed 5 bases, with 8 bases lying between them. Germline values: CDR1 LNHDA, CDR2 SQIVND (reference sequence). This CDR3 contains 12 residues. The DNA for the CDR3 is TGTGCCAGTAGTACCGTAGGGGAGACCCAGTACTTC. Protein: CASSTVGETQYF. The full variable domain, in which reference TRBV19 and TRBJ2-5 provide the parts outside the CDR3, is DGGITQSPKYLFRKEGQNVTLSCEQNLNHDAMYWYRQDPGQGLRLIYYSQIVNDFQKGDIAEGYSVSREKKESFPLTVTSAQKNPTAFYLCASSTVGETQYFGPGTRLLVL.

The genes are TRBV7-9 and TRBJ2-7; tentatively, D is TRBD1 (5 bases). This CDR3 region has 16 residues. Per germline, CDR1 SEHNR and CDR2 FQNEAQ (reference sequence). With 1 base removed from V and 3 bases from J, the gap between germline ends came to 16 bases. CDR3 sequence: CASSLGLLTEGYEQYF. In DNA form, the CDR3 reads TGTGCCAGCAGCTTAGGACTTCTGACAGAAGGCTACGAGCAGTACTTC.

The V gene is TRBV5-6, the J gene TRBJ2-1; D not certain. The ends were cut back, 3 bases at V and 3 bases at J, with 10 bases in the middle. Germline assignment: CDR1 SGHDT and CDR2 YYEEEE. The CDR3 contains 14 residues. The CDR3 sequence: CASSSFSYYNEQFF. The CDR3 bases are TGTGCCAGCAGCTCATTTTCCTACTACAATGAGCAGTTCTTC.

This clone was seen only once. For the CDR3, the DNA is TGTGCCACCAGTGATATGACTAGTTTCGGGCAGTTCTTC. It codes for CATSDMTSFGQFF. This chain connects TRBV24-1 to TRBJ2-1; weak D call: TRBD2 (6 bases). CDR3 size: 13 residues. CDR1 is KGHDR and CDR2 is SFDVKD in the germline V gene. Trimming shortened V by 3 bases and J by 12 bases, and 14 bases separated the two germline ends.

The gene calls are TRBV7-9 and TRBJ1-6, with unresolved D. The V gene lost 5 bases and the J gene lost 0 bases, with 8 bases spanning the gap. Germline V gene sequence: CDR1 SEHNR, CDR2 FQNEAQ (reference sequence). This CDR3 is built from 15 residues. The CDR3 bases are TGTGCCAGCAGCCGCGGAGCCTCCTATAATTCACCCCTCCACTTT. It yields the protein CASSRGASYNSPLHF.

The V gene is TRBV14, the J gene TRBJ1-1, with TRBD1 as a possible D gene (6 bases). The V end was cut by 0 bases, the J end by 10 bases, with 9 bases between. This CDR3 has 12 residues. CDR1 is SGHDN and CDR2 is FVKESK in the germline V gene. CDR3 nucleotide sequence: TGTGCCAGCAGCCAAGATTTAGGGGGAGCTTTCTTT. Protein product: CASSQDLGGAFF. The whole variable domain, filled in from reference TRBV14 and TRBJ1-1, reads EAGVTQFPSHSVIEKGQTVTLRCDPISGHDNLYWYRRVMGKEIKFLLHFVKESKQDESGMPNNRFLAERTGGTYSTLKVQPAELEDSGVYFCASSQDLGGAFFGQGTRLTVV.

This chain connects TRBV11-2 to TRBJ2-1, with D tentatively TRBD1 or TRBD2 (5 bases each). The V end was cut by 6 bases, the J end by 11 bases, with 11 bases between. CDR3 length equals 11 residues. Germline assignment: CDR1 SGHAT and CDR2 FQNNGV. CDR3 coding DNA: TGTGCCAGCAGGAGGGGAGCGAAGCAGTTCTTC. It yields the protein CASRRGAKQFF. Filled out from reference TRBV11-2 and TRBJ2-1, the complete variable domain reads EAGVAQSPRYKIIEKRQSVAFWCNPISGHATLYWYQQILGQGPKLLIQFQNNGVVDDSQLPKDRFSAERLKGVDSTLKIQPAKLEDSAVYLCASRRGAKQFFGPGTRLTVL.

V and J are TRBV24-1 and TRBJ1-5; D possibly corresponds to TRBD1 (5 bases). The V gene's germline CDR1 is KGHDR and CDR2 SFDVKD. The CDR3 spans 17 residues. Trimming pared 5 bases from V and 3 bases from J, leaving 19 bases between. The CDR3, as DNA: TGTGCCACCAGTGGCCCTCCCAGGGAGGGTGACAATCAGCCCCAGCATTTT. It is translated as CATSGPPREGDNQPQHF.

The V gene is TRBV28, the J gene TRBJ1-3; D unresolved. V shed 2 bases and J shed 0 bases, with 8 bases lying between them. This CDR3 comprises 15 residues. CDR1 is MDHEN and CDR2 is SYDVKM in the germline V gene. CDR3 coding DNA: TGTGCCAGCAGTTTACGGCACTACTCTGGAAACACCATATATTTT. Protein sequence: CASSLRHYSGNTIYF. The full variable domain, its missing parts supplied by reference TRBV28 and TRBJ1-3, is DVKVTQSSRYLVKRTGEKVFLECVQDMDHENMFWYRQDPGLGLRLIYFSYDVKMKEKGDIPEGYSVSREKKERFSLILESASTNQTSMYLCASSLRHYSGNTIYFGEGSWLTVV.

The chain recombines TRBV18 with TRBJ1-2, with 8 bases fitting TRBD1. Trimming cost V 0 bases and J 4 bases; bases outside gene matches: 10. This CDR3 region has 17 residues. Looked up from germline, CDR1 is KGHSH and CDR2 is LQKENI. The CDR3 bases are TGTGCCAGCTCACCACCGGAGGCAGGGGGCGAGGGCTATGGCTACACCTTC. Encoded protein: CASSPPEAGGEGYGYTF.

The chain has TRBV6-1 and TRBJ2-7, with D unresolved. The CDR3 consists of 16 residues. V dropped 2 bases and J dropped 5 bases, with 19 bases sitting between them. The germline gives CDR1 MNHNS, CDR2 SASEGT. CDR3 loop: CASSEYDLTLPHEQYF. CDR3 coding DNA: TGTGCCAGCAGTGAATACGACCTTACCCTCCCCCACGAGCAGTACTTC.

The genes are TRBV7-3 and TRBJ2-2; 14 bases map to TRBD2. J was trimmed by 0 bases and V by 5 bases; bases with no gene match: 11. Germline-derived CDR1 and CDR2 are SGHTA and FQGTGA. There are 20 residues in the CDR3. CDR3 DNA: TGTGCCAGCAGCACCCATACGGGACTAGCGGGAGCAGCGAACACCGGGGAGCTGTTTTTT. It translates to CASSTHTGLAGAANTGELFF.